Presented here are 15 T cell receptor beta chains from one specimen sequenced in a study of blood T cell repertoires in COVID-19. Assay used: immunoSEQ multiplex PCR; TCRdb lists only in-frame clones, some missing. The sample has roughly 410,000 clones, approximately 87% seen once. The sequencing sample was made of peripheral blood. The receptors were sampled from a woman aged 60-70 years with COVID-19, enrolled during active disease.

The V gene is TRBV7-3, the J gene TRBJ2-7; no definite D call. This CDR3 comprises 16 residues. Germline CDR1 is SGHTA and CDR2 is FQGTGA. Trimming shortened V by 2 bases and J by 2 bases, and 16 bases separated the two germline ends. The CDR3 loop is CASSLGTPVEAYEQYF. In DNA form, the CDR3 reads TGTGCCAGCAGCTTAGGAACACCCGTTGAGGCCTACGAGCAGTACTTC.

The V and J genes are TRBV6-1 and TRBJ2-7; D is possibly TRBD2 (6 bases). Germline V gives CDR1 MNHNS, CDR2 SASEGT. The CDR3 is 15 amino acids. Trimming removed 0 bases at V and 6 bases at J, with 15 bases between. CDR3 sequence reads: CASSEAGGSFGEQYF. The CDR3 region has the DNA TGTGCCAGCAGTGAAGCGGGAGGTAGCTTCGGCGAGCAGTACTTC.

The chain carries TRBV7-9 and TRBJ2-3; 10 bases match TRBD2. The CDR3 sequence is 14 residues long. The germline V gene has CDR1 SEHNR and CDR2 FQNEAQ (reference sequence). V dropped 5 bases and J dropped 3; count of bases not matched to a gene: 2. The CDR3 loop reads CASSLGLATDTQYF. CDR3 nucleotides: TGTGCCAGCAGCCTGGGACTAGCGACAGATACGCAGTATTTT. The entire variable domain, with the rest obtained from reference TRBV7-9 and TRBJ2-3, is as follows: DTGVSQNPRHKITKRGQNVTFRCDPISEHNRLYWYRQTLGQGPEFLTYFQNEAQLEKSRLLSDRFSAERPKGSFSTLEIQRTEQGDSAMYLCASSLGLATDTQYFGPGTRLTVL.

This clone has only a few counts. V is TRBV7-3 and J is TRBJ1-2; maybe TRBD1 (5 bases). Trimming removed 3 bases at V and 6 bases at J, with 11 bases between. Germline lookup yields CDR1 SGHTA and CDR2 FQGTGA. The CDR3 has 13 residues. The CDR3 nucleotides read TGTGCCAGCAGCTTTGGGGGGAAACATGGCTACACCTTC. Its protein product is CASSFGGKHGYTF.

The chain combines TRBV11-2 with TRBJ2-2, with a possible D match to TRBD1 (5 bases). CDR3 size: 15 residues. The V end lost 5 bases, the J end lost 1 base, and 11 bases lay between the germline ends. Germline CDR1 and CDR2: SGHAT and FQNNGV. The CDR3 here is CASSKQDLNTGELFF. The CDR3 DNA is TGTGCCAGCAGCAAACAGGATTTGAACACCGGGGAGCTGTTTTTT. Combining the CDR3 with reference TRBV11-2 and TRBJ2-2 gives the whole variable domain EAGVAQSPRYKIIEKRQSVAFWCNPISGHATLYWYQQILGQGPKLLIQFQNNGVVDDSQLPKDRFSAERLKGVDSTLKIQPAKLEDSAVYLCASSKQDLNTGELFFGEGSRLTVL.

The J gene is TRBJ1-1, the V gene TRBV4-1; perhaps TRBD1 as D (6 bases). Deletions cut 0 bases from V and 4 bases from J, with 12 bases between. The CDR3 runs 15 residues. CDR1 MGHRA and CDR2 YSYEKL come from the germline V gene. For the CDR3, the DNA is TGCGCCAGCAGCCAAGATCCACAGGGTGTCACTGAAGCTTTCTTT. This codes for CASSQDPQGVTEAFF.

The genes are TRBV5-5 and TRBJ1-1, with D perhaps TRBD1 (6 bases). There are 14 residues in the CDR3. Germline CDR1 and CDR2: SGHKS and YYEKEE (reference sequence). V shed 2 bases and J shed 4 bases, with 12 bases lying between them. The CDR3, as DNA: TGTGCCAGCAGCTTCGGGGTCAGGGGCACTGAAGCTTTCTTT. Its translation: CASSFGVRGTEAFF.

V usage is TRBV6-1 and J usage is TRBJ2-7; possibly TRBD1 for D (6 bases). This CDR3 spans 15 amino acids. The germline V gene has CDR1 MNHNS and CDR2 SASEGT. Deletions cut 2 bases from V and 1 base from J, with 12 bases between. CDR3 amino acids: CASSELGTHSYEQYF. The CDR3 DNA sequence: TGTGCCAGCAGTGAACTAGGGACACATTCCTACGAGCAGTACTTC.

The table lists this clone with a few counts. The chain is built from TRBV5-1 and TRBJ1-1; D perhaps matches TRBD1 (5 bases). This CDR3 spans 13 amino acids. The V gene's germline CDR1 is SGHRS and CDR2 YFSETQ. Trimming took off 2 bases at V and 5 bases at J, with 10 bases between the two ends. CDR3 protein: CASSLYPGTEAFF. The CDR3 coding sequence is TGCGCCAGCAGCTTATACCCAGGGACTGAAGCTTTCTTT.

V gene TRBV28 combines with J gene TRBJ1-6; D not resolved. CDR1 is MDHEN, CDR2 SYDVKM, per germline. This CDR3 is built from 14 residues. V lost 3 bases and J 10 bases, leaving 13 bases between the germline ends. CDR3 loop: CASSLEALWSPLHF. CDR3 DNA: TGTGCCAGCAGTTTGGAAGCGCTTTGGTCACCCCTCCACTTT. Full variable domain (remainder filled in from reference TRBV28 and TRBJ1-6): DVKVTQSSRYLVKRTGEKVFLECVQDMDHENMFWYRQDPGLGLRLIYFSYDVKMKEKGDIPEGYSVSREKKERFSLILESASTNQTSMYLCASSLEALWSPLHFGNGTRLTVT.

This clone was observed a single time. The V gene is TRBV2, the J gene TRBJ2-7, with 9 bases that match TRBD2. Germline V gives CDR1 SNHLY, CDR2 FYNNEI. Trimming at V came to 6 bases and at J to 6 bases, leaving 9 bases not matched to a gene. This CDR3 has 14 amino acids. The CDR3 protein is CASSDSGGGVEQYF. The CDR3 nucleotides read TGTGCCAGCAGCGATAGCGGGGGAGGGGTCGAGCAGTACTTC.

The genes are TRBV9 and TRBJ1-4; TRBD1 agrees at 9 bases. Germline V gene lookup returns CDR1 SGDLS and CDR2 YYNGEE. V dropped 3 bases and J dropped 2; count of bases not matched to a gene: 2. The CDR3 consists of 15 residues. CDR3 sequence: CASSEGQGTNEKLFF. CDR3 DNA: TGTGCCAGCAGCGAGGGACAGGGTACTAATGAAAAACTGTTTTTT.

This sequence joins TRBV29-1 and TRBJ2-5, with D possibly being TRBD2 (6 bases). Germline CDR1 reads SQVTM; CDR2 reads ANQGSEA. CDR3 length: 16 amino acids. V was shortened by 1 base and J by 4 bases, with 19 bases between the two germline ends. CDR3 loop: CSVEGLEGRSGETQYF. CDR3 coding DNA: TGCAGCGTTGAAGGATTAGAGGGGAGGTCTGGAGAGACCCAGTACTTC.

The CDR3 bases are TGCGCCAGCAGCTTTGAACAGGCTAGGGCCAACGTCCTGACTTTC. This gives the protein CASSFEQARANVLTF. This sequence joins TRBV5-1 and TRBJ2-6; maybe TRBD1 (5 bases). The CDR3 has 15 amino acids. V was pared by 2 bases and J by 5 bases, with 11 bases between. The germline gives CDR1 SGHRS, CDR2 YFSETQ.

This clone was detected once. The CDR3 loop is CASSRTGGLAKNIQYF. CDR3 nucleotide sequence: TGCGCCAGCAGTAGGACAGGGGGGCTAGCCAAAAACATTCAGTACTTC. V gene TRBV10-1 combines with J gene TRBJ2-4, with TRBD1 identical over 10 bases. Germline V gives CDR1 WNHNN, CDR2 SYGVQD (reference sequence). CDR3 length: 16 residues. V lost 5 bases and J lost 0; bases outside the gene matches: 4.